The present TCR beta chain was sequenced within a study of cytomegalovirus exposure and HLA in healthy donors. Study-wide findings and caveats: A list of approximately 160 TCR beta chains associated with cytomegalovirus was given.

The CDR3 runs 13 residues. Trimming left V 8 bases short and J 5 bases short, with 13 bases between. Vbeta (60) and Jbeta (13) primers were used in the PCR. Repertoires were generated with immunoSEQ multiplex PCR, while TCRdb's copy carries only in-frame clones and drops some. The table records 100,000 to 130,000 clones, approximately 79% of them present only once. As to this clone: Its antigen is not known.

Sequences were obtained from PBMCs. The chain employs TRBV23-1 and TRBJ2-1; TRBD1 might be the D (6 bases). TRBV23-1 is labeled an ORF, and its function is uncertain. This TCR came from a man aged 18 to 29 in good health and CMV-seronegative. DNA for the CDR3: TGCGCCAGCGCACAGGGAGTCAACAATGAGCAGTTCTTC. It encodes CASAQGVNNEQFF.